A single TCR beta chain is shown here with its context. Its antigen is as yet unknown. Time point here: sample taken at primary tumor resection. The sequenced material consisted of unsorted whole RNA from tumor, nontumor lung or frozen PBMC. The CDR3 is 16 residues long. Germline-derived CDR1 and CDR2 are SGDLS and YYNGEE. V gave up 2 bases and J gave up 5 bases; unmatched junction bases: 11. This sample is drawn from a study of spatial heterogeneity in lung cancer. For the study at large: Each distinct TCR and UMI combination averaged more than ten appearances in raw reads.

Whole-study findings and limits: The appearance of ubiquitous expanded tumor TCRs in blood was greater at resection than follow-up.

Each CDR3 protein is one row after TCRdb ran MiXCR on the 5' RACE reads. The table shows 77,000 or so distinct CDR3 sequences, with approximately 20% occurring only once. The chain combines TRBV9 with TRBJ2-7; 9 bases fit TRBD1. This specimen was PBMCs, taken at surgery. This receptor was identified in a male donor with early-stage non-small cell lung cancer. This CDR3 reads CASSVHPGQGGDEQYF. In DNA form, the CDR3 reads TGTGCCAGCAGCGTTCATCCGGGACAGGGCGGCGACGAGCAGTACTTC.